This T cell receptor beta chain was captured in a study of a mutant IDH1 vaccine in newly diagnosed glioma. Study-wide background: Patients received vaccination from 4-6 weeks after radiotherapy alone, or with temozolomide cycles. Those enrolled had earlier been treated with radiotherapy, temozolomide, or both, mostly both. Study results and limitations: Pseudoprogression seemed unrelated to changes in top peripheral T cell clonotypes. Approximately 93% of patients showed vaccine-induced immune responses across multiple MHC alleles.

On this clone itself: Its target is unknown.

Time point specified: week 5, during vaccination. Each vaccine dose was 300 ug of mutant IDH1 20-mer peptide, with topical imiquimod. Sequencing used immunoSEQ multiplex PCR; TCRdb keeps in-frame clones, though not all of them. The table lists roughly 51,000 clones, about 80% of them singletons, with approximately 3.6% in the top ten. Looked up from germline, CDR1 is SGHAT and CDR2 is FQNNGV. V shed 4 bases, J shed 2 bases, and the junction held 3 bases outside the gene matches. The CDR3 is 14 amino acids. This TCR came from a young man with glioma. The chain has TRBV11-2 and TRBJ2-7; the match to TRBD1 covers 9 bases. Here the sequenced sample was PBMCs, taken from a glioma patient whose treatment included an IDH1 peptide vaccine. The chain's CDR3 is CASSSGQGTYEQYF. In nucleotides, the CDR3 is TGTGCCAGCAGCTCAGGACAGGGGACCTACGAGCAGTACTTC. The full variable domain, rest sourced from reference TRBV11-2 and TRBJ2-7, is EAGVAQSPRYKIIEKRQSVAFWCNPISGHATLYWYQQILGQGPKLLIQFQNNGVVDDSQLPKDRFSAERLKGVDSTLKIQPAKLEDSAVYLCASSSGQGTYEQYFGPGTRLTVT.